These 29 T cell receptor beta chains were sequenced from one sample in a study of siplizumab effects on memory and regulatory T cells. Using immunoSEQ multiplex PCR, the repertoire was profiled, and TCRdb retains in-frame clones only, with some absent. This table has 90,000 to 120,000 clones, about 93% appearing once. The sample consisted of Tregs sorted from blood. The origin of the receptors is a human donor in good health.

CDR3 residues: CASSPAGGMNTEAFF. For the CDR3, the DNA is TGCGCCAGCAGCCCGGCGGGGGGTATGAACACTGAAGCTTTCTTT. This rearrangement joins TRBV5-1 to TRBJ1-1, with D possibly matching TRBD1 (5 bases). In germline, CDR1 is SGHRS, CDR2 YFSETQ. Trimming removed 4 bases from V and 0 bases from J, with 13 bases in between. The CDR3 has 15 amino acids.

This chain connects TRBV6-5 to TRBJ2-4, with a possible D match to TRBD1 (5 bases). V was clipped by 7 bases and J by 3 bases, with 7 bases between them. Germline lookup yields CDR1 MNHEY and CDR2 SVGAGI. This CDR3 contains 12 residues. CDR3 loop: CASIDSKNIQYF. In DNA form, the CDR3 reads TGTGCCAGCATCGACAGCAAAAACATTCAGTACTTC.

The CDR3 region has the DNA TGCAGTTCTGGGGGGGATCAGCCCCAGCATTTT. It encodes CSSGGDQPQHF. The genes are TRBV20-1 and TRBJ1-5; the D gene is possibly TRBD1 (5 bases). The length of the CDR3 is 11 residues. CDR1 and CDR2 from the germline V gene are DFQATT and SNEGSKA (reference sequence). V was trimmed by 8 bases and J by 5 bases, leaving 10 bases between them.

The J gene is TRBJ2-1, the V gene TRBV18, with 11 bases that match TRBD2. The junction had 9 bases not matched to a gene; V was cut back by 4 bases and J by 7 bases. The V gene's germline CDR1 is KGHSH and CDR2 LQKENI. This CDR3 has 16 residues. The CDR3 loop is CASSLSLAGGLNEQFF. The CDR3 DNA reads as TGTGCCAGCTCACTATCGCTAGCGGGAGGATTGAATGAGCAGTTCTTC.

The chain couples TRBV9 to TRBJ1-4; 8 nucleotides match TRBD1. V was pared by 2 bases and J by 5 bases, with 2 bases of the junction left unmatched. Germline V gene sequence: CDR1 SGDLS, CDR2 YYNGEE. The CDR3 runs to 14 residues. As DNA, the CDR3 is TGTGCCAGCAGCGTTGACAGGGGAAATGAAAAACTGTTTTTT. Residues: CASSVDRGNEKLFF.

This chain connects TRBV6-6 to TRBJ1-5, with 7 bases identical to TRBD1. This CDR3 spans 14 amino acids. Germline CDR1 and CDR2: MNHNY and SVGAGI (reference sequence). J lost 4 bases, V lost 6 bases, and 6 bases had no gene match. The CDR3 DNA reads as TGTGCCAGCAGAGGCGGGACAGCTAATCAGCCCCAGCATTTT. It encodes CASRGGTANQPQHF.

The chain recombines TRBV19 with TRBJ1-1; D is unclear. This CDR3 contains 11 residues. The V and J ends lost 5 bases and 6 bases respectively, with 7 bases between them. The germline gives CDR1 LNHDA, CDR2 SQIVND (reference sequence). The CDR3 nucleotides read TGTGCCAGTAGTCGGGTCCCTGAAGCTTTCTTT. Translated, it gives CASSRVPEAFF.

The rearrangement joins TRBV14 to TRBJ2-1; TRBD2 aligns across 7 bases. The trim removed 0 bases at V and 5 bases at J, leaving 7 bases unmatched. There are 16 residues in the CDR3. CDR1 and CDR2 from the germline V gene are SGHDN and FVKESK. CDR3 amino acids: CASSQEVLAVNNEQFF. The CDR3 DNA is TGTGCCAGCAGCCAAGAAGTTCTAGCGGTAAACAATGAGCAGTTCTTC.

The chain has TRBV11-2 and TRBJ2-7; no clear D gene. Germline CDR1 SGHAT, CDR2 FQNNGV. V was shortened by 1 base and J by 5 bases, with 15 bases between the two germline ends. CDR3 length equals 15 residues. The CDR3 sequence: CASSLGPAGFDEQYF. The CDR3 DNA is TGTGCCAGCAGCTTAGGTCCCGCCGGTTTTGACGAGCAGTACTTC.

The rearrangement links TRBV5-8 to TRBJ2-5; the D gene is possibly TRBD2 (5 bases). The CDR3 totals 16 residues. Germline CDR1 is SGHTS and CDR2 is YDEGEE. Trimming took off 0 bases at V and 2 bases at J, with 14 bases between the two ends. The chain's CDR3 is CASSLGLARFQETQYF. CDR3 bases: TGTGCCAGCAGCTTGGGGCTAGCCAGGTTTCAAGAGACCCAGTACTTC.

V is TRBV15 and J is TRBJ1-4; D ambiguous. CDR1 LNHNV and CDR2 YYDKDF come from the germline V gene (reference sequence). The germline V and J ends were trimmed by 3 bases and 7 bases, with 15 bases remaining between them. This CDR3 is 15 amino acids long. DNA for the CDR3: TGTGCCACCAGCAGGGAGAGGGTTTGGGGTGAAAAACTGTTTTTT. Protein product: CATSRERVWGEKLFF.

This chain connects TRBV27 to TRBJ2-7, with D tentatively TRBD2 (5 bases). V dropped 0 bases and J dropped 7 bases, with 16 bases sitting between them. Germline assignment: CDR1 MNHEY and CDR2 SMNVEV (reference sequence). There are 15 residues in the CDR3. The CDR3 loop is CASSLSRVASKEQYF. CDR3 sequence (DNA): TGTGCCAGCAGTTTATCACGAGTAGCGAGTAAGGAGCAGTACTTC.

The CDR3 DNA reads as TGTGCCAGCAGCTCTTACAGGGAAGAGCAGTACTTC. As protein: CASSSYREEQYF. The V call is TRBV11-1, the J call TRBJ2-7; a possible D gene is TRBD1 (6 bases). V was shortened by 4 bases and J by 7 bases, with 11 bases between the two germline ends. In germline, CDR1 is SGHAT, CDR2 FQDESV (reference sequence). The CDR3 extends over 12 amino acids.

The genes are TRBV20-1 and TRBJ2-7; unclear D gene. CDR1 and CDR2 (germline): DFQATT, SNEGSKA (reference sequence). Trimming pared 3 bases from V and 0 bases from J, leaving 3 bases between. The CDR3 consists of 11 residues. The CDR3 DNA sequence: TGCAGTGCTAGCGTCTCCTACGAGCAGTACTTC. Protein: CSASVSYEQYF.

The genes are TRBV19 and TRBJ2-1, with 7 bases fitting TRBD2. The CDR3 has 13 amino acids. Losses at the gene ends were 6 bases for V and 4 bases for J; bases not matched to a gene: 3. CDR1 is LNHDA and CDR2 is SQIVND in the germline V gene (reference sequence). CDR3 nucleotides: TGTGCCAGTAGCTGGCGGGAGTACAATGAGCAGTTCTTC. Encoded protein: CASSWREYNEQFF.

The chain recombines TRBV18 with TRBJ2-1; D is undetermined. This CDR3 has 11 residues. V was pared by 3 bases and J by 9 bases, with 6 bases between. CDR1 is KGHSH and CDR2 is LQKENI in the germline V gene. Here the CDR3 DNA reads TGTGCCAGCTCACCGGAGACTGAGCAGTTCTTC. Amino acids: CASSPETEQFF.

This clone has a single count. The chain employs TRBV18 and TRBJ2-7; 7 bases map to TRBD1. Germline values: CDR1 KGHSH, CDR2 LQKENI. The V and J ends lost 3 bases and 1 base, in that order; junction bases with no gene match: 9. CDR3 length: 16 amino acids. The CDR3 DNA is TGTGCCAGCTCACCGACCGCCGGGACAGCTTCCTACGAGCAGTACTTC. As protein: CASSPTAGTASYEQYF.

The count of this clone is one. The rearrangement joins TRBV5-1 to TRBJ2-2, with 7 bases fitting TRBD1. The trim removed 6 bases at V and 1 base at J, leaving 3 bases unmatched. Germline CDR1 is SGHRS and CDR2 is YFSETQ. This CDR3 has 14 residues. This chain's CDR3 is CASMDRLNTGELFF. As DNA, the CDR3 is TGCGCCAGCATGGACAGGTTGAACACCGGGGAGCTGTTTTTT.

This clone has just one count. The V and J genes are TRBV29-1 and TRBJ1-5; D gene unclear. CDR3 size: 13 residues. Germline CDR1 is SQVTM and CDR2 is ANQGSEA. The germline V and J ends were trimmed by 5 bases and 0 bases, with 8 bases remaining between them. The CDR3 here is CSVSFASNQPQHF. Written as DNA, the CDR3 is TGCAGCGTTTCCTTCGCTAGCAATCAGCCCCAGCATTTT.

This clone appeared a single time. This chain uses TRBV11-2 with TRBJ2-7; D is unclear. Germline CDR1 and CDR2: SGHAT and FQNNGV. The CDR3 spans 11 residues. V shed 1 base and J shed 7 bases, with 5 bases lying between them. This CDR3 is CASSLVREQYF. CDR3 nucleotide sequence: TGTGCCAGCAGCTTAGTGCGGGAGCAGTACTTC.

In regard to this clone: An end of the junction differs from the germline gene, which may be a read error. The chain is built from TRBV20-1 and TRBJ1-2; no clear D gene. The CDR3 has 8 residues. The germline V gene encodes CDR1 DFQATT and CDR2 SNEGSKA (reference sequence). CDR3 region: CSAHPRYF. The CDR3 bases are TGCAGTGCTCACCCCAGGTACTTC.

This clone was recorded once. V usage is TRBV13 and J usage is TRBJ2-7; TRBD2 matches 10 bases. CDR1 is PRHDT and CDR2 is FYEKMQ in the germline V gene (reference sequence). CDR3 length: 17 amino acids. V lost 5 bases and J lost 6; bases outside the gene matches: 16. The CDR3 protein is CASSPQGNLAGAREQYF. CDR3 coding DNA: TGTGCCAGCAGCCCACAAGGGAACCTAGCGGGAGCCCGCGAGCAGTACTTC.

The chain carries TRBV15 and TRBJ2-5; D gene unclear. The germline V and J ends were trimmed by 4 bases and 2 bases, with 8 bases remaining between them. This CDR3 region has 13 residues. Germline CDR1 reads LNHNV; CDR2 reads YYDKDF (reference sequence). The CDR3 reads CATSIGRQETQYF. The DNA of the CDR3 is TGTGCCACCAGCATCGGCCGACAAGAGACCCAGTACTTC.

This chain uses TRBV28 with TRBJ2-7; 13 bases align to TRBD2. The CDR3 runs 14 residues. Germline CDR1 reads MDHEN; CDR2 reads SYDVKM. Trimming cost V 3 bases and J 8 bases; bases outside gene matches: 4. CDR3 protein: CASSFILAGGKQYF. The CDR3 bases are TGTGCCAGCAGTTTTATACTAGCGGGAGGGAAGCAGTACTTC.

This clone turned up a few times. V and J are TRBV30 and TRBJ2-7, with D unresolved. V was pared by 2 bases and J by 12 bases, with 14 bases between. The CDR3 is 11 residues long. CDR1 and CDR2 from the germline V gene are GTSNPN and SVGIG (reference sequence). The CDR3 DNA reads as TGTGCCTGGAGTTACGGGCAACCGGTGTACTTC. This encodes CAWSYGQPVYF.

The V gene is TRBV28, the J gene TRBJ2-3; tentatively, D is TRBD1 (8 bases). The CDR3 is made up of 15 amino acids. The V and J ends lost 5 bases and 4 bases respectively, with 16 bases between them. CDR1 and CDR2 (germline): MDHEN, SYDVKM. The CDR3 here is CASSTRTGRADTQYF. The CDR3 DNA is TGTGCCAGCAGTACACGGACAGGGAGGGCAGATACGCAGTATTTT. Looking up the rest from reference TRBV28 and TRBJ2-3 gives the full variable domain: DVKVTQSSRYLVKRTGEKVFLECVQDMDHENMFWYRQDPGLGLRLIYFSYDVKMKEKGDIPEGYSVSREKKERFSLILESASTNQTSMYLCASSTRTGRADTQYFGPGTRLTVL.

The chain is built from TRBV5-1 and TRBJ2-3; TRBD1 is a possible D gene (6 bases). V lost 4 bases to trimming and J lost 2 bases, with 14 bases between them. CDR1 and CDR2 from the germline V gene are SGHRS and YFSETQ. The CDR3 spans 15 residues. CDR3 in amino acids: CASSPGVLDTDTQYF. The CDR3 bases are TGCGCCAGCAGCCCAGGGGTCCTGGACACAGATACGCAGTATTTT.

This chain connects TRBV19 to TRBJ2-4; TRBD1 might be the D (7 bases). Germline CDR1 is LNHDA and CDR2 is SQIVND (reference sequence). The V and J ends lost 10 bases and 1 base respectively, with 14 bases between them. CDR3 length equals 14 residues. The CDR3 DNA is TGTGCCACTACAGGGGCGGGGGCCAAAAACATTCAGTACTTC. This translates into CATTGAGAKNIQYF.

This chain connects TRBV30 to TRBJ2-5, with 11 bases identical to TRBD2. The germline gives CDR1 GTSNPN, CDR2 SVGIG (reference sequence). The CDR3 totals 16 residues. V was clipped by 1 base and J by 5 bases; unmatched bases: 9. The CDR3 spells CAWSAKTSGRLETQYF. CDR3 bases: TGTGCCTGGAGTGCCAAAACTAGCGGGAGACTGGAGACCCAGTACTTC. Based on the CDR3 plus reference TRBV30 and TRBJ2-5, the full variable domain is SQTIHQWPATLVQPVGSPLSLECTVEGTSNPNLYWYRQAAGRGLQLLFYSVGIGQISSEVPQNLSASRPQDRQFILSSKKLLLSDSGFYLCAWSAKTSGRLETQYFGPGTRLLVL.